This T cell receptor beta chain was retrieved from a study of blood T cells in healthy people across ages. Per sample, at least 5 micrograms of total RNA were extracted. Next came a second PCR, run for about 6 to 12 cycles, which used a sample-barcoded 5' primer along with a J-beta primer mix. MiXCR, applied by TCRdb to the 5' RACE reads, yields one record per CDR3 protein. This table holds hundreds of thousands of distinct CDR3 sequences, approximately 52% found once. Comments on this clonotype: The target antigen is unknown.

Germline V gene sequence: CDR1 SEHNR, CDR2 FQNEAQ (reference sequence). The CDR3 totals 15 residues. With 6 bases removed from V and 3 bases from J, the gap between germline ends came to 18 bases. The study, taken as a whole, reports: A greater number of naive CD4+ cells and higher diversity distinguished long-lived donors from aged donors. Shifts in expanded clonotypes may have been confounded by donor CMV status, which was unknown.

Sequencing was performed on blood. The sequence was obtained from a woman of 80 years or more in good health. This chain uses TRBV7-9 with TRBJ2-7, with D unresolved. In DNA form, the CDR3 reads TGTGCCAGCAGTCCTATGGCACTATTAGGCTACGAGCAGTACTTC. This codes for CASSPMALLGYEQYF.